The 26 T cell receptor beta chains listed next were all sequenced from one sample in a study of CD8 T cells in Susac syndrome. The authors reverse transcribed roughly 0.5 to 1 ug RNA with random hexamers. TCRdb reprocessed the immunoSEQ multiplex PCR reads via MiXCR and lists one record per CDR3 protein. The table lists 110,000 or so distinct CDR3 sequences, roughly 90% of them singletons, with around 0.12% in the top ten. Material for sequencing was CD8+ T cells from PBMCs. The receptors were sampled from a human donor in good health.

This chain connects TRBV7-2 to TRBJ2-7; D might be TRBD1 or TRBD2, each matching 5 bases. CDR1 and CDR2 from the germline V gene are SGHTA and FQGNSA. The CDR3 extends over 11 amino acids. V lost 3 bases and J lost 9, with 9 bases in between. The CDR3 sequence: CASSFRDAQYF. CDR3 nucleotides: TGTGCCAGCAGCTTCCGGGACGCGCAGTACTTC. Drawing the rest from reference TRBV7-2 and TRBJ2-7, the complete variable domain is GAGVSQSPSNKVTEKGKDVELRCDPISGHTALYWYRQSLGQGLEFLIYFQGNSAPDKSGLPSDRFSAERTGGSVSTLTIQRTQQEDSAVYLCASSFRDAQYFGPGTRLTVT.

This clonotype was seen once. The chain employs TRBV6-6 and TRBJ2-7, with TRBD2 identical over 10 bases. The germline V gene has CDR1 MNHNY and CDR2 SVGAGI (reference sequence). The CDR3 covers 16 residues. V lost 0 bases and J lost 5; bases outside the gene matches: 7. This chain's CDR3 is CASSYSETSGYNEQYF. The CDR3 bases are TGTGCCAGCAGTTACTCAGAGACTAGCGGGTACAACGAGCAGTACTTC.

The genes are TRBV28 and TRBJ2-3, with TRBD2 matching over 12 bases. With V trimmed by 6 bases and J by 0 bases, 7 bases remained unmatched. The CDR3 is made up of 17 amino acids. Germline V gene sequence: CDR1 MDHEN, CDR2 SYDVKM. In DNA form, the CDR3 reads TGTGCCAGCAGCCCTCGACTAGCGGGGGTGAGCACAGATACGCAGTATTTT. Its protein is CASSPRLAGVSTDTQYF.

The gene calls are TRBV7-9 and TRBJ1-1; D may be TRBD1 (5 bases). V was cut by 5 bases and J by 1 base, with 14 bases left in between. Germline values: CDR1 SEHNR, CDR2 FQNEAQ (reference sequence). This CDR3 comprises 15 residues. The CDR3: CASSPVGTANTEAFF. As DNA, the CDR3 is TGTGCCAGCAGCCCAGTCGGGACCGCGAACACTGAAGCTTTCTTT. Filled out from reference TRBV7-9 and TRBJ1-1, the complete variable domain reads DTGVSQNPRHKITKRGQNVTFRCDPISEHNRLYWYRQTLGQGPEFLTYFQNEAQLEKSRLLSDRFSAERPKGSFSTLEIQRTEQGDSAMYLCASSPVGTANTEAFFGQGTRLTVV.

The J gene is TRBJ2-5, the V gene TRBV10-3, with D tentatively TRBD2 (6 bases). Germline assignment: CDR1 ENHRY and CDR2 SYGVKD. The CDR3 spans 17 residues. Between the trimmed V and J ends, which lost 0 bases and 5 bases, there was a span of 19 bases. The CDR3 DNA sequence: TGTGCCATCAGTGAGTCCGATCGGGGTAGGGGAGGTGAGACCCAGTACTTC. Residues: CAISESDRGRGGETQYF.

The CDR3: CASGVRGDYGYTF. The CDR3 DNA is TGTGCTAGTGGCGTTCGGGGTGACTATGGCTACACCTTC. The chain employs TRBV12-5 and TRBJ1-2; D not resolved. The CDR3 runs 13 residues. The V and J ends lost 6 bases and 3 bases respectively, with 11 bases between them. Germline V gives CDR1 LGHNT, CDR2 FRNRAP.

CDR3 in DNA: TGTGCCAGCAGCCTCGGGGGTCCCTACGAGCAGTACTTC. Protein product: CASSLGGPYEQYF. This chain uses TRBV12-3 or TRBV12-4 with TRBJ2-7; D may be TRBD2 (6 bases). Trimming cost V 6 bases and J 2 bases, with 11 bases left between them. The CDR3 spans 13 residues.

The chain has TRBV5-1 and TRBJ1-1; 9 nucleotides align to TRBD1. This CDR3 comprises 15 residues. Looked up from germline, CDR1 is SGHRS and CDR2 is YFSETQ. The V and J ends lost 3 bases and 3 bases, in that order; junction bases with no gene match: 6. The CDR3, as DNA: TGCGCCAGCAGCTGGGGACAGGGAAAGTACACTGAAGCTTTCTTT. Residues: CASSWGQGKYTEAFF.

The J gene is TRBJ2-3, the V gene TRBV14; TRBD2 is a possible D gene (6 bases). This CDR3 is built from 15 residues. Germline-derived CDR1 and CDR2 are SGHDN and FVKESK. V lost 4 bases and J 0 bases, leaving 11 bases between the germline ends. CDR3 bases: TGTGCCAGCAGCCCGCCGGGACTGAGCACAGATACGCAGTATTTT. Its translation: CASSPPGLSTDTQYF.

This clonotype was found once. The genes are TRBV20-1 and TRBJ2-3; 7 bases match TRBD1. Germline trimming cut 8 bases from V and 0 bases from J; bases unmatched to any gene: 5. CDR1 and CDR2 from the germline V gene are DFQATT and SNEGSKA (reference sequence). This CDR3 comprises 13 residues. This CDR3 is CSSQGSSTDTQYF. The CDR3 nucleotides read TGCAGTTCACAGGGGTCGAGCACAGATACGCAGTATTTT.

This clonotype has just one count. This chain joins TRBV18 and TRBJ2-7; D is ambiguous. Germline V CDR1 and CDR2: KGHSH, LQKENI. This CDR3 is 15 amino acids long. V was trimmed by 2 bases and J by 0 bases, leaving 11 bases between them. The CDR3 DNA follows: TGTGCCAGCTCACCAAACGACGGCAGCTCCTACGAGCAGTACTTC. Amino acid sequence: CASSPNDGSSYEQYF.

For the CDR3, the DNA is TGTGCCAGCAGTTACCCACGGACTGCCCAAGAGACCCAGTACTTC. Translated, it gives CASSYPRTAQETQYF. The chain recombines TRBV7-9 with TRBJ2-5, with D possibly TRBD2 on 5 matching bases. V lost 6 bases, J lost 1 base, and 15 bases lay in between. The CDR3 is made up of 15 amino acids. Looked up from germline, CDR1 is SEHNR and CDR2 is FQNEAQ (reference sequence).

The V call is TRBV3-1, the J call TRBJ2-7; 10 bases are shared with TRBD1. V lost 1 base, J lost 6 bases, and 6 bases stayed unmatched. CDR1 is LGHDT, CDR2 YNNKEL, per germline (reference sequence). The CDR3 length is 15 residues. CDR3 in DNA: TGTGCCAGCAGCCAAGCCGGGACAGGGGTAGCCGAGCAGTACTTC. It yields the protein CASSQAGTGVAEQYF.

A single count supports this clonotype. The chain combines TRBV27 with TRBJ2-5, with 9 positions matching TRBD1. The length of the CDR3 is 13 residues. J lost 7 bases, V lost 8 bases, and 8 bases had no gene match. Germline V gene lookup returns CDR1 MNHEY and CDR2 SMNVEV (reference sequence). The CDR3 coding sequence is TGTGCCAGCGGGGACAGGGCCAGGGCGACCCAGTACTTC. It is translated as CASGDRARATQYF.

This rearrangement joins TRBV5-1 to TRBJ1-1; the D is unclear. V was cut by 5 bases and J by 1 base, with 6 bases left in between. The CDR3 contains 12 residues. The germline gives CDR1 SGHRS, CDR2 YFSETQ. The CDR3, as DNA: TGCGCCAGCAGGACGGAGAACACTGAAGCTTTCTTT. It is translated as CASRTENTEAFF.

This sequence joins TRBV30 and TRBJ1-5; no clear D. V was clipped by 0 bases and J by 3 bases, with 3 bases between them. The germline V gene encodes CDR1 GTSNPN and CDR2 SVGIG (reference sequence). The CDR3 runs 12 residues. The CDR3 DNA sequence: TGTGCCTGGAGTGTGCCCAATCAGCCCCAGCATTTT. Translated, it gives CAWSVPNQPQHF.

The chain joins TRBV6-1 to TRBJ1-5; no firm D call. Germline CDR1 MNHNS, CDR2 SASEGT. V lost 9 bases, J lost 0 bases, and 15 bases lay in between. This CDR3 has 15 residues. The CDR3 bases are TGTGCCAGTTCTCCTACCGAACTTAGCAATCAGCCCCAGCATTTT. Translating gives CASSPTELSNQPQHF.

CDR3 nucleotides: TGTGCCAGCCGACTCTACTGGGGGGGCCGCCAAGAGACCCAGTACTTC. Its protein is CASRLYWGGRQETQYF. V usage is TRBV5-6 and J usage is TRBJ2-5; TRBD2 is a possible D gene (7 bases). The CDR3 covers 16 residues. CDR1 and CDR2 (germline): SGHDT, YYEEEE. Trimming cost V 7 bases and J 1 base, with 20 bases left between them.

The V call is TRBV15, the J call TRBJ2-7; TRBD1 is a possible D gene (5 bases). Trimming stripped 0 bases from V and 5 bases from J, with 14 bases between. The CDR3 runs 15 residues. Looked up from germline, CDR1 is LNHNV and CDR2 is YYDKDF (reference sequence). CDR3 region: CATSRDPGNGDEQYF. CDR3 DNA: TGTGCCACCAGCAGAGATCCAGGGAATGGCGACGAGCAGTACTTC.

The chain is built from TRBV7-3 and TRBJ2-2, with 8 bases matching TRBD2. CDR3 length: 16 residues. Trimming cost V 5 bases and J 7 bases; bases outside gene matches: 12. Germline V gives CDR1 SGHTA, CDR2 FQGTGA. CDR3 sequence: CASSQAGTRTVGELFF. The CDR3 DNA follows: TGTGCCAGCAGCCAAGCCGGGACTAGGACGGTCGGGGAGCTGTTTTTT.

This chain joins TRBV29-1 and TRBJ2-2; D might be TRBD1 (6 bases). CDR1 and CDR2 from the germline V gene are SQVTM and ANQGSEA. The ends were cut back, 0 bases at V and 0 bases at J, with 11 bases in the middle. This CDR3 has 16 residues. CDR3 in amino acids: CSVEDPGQPNTGELFF. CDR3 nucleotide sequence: TGCAGCGTTGAAGATCCGGGACAACCGAACACCGGGGAGCTGTTTTTT.

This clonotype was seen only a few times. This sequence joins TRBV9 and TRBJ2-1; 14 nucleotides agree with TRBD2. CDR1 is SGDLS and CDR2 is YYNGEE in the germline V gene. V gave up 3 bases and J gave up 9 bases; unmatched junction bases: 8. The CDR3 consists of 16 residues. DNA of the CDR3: TGTGCCAGCAGCGAGATGACTAGCGGGAGGGCCAGTGAGCAGTTCTTC. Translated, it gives CASSEMTSGRASEQFF.

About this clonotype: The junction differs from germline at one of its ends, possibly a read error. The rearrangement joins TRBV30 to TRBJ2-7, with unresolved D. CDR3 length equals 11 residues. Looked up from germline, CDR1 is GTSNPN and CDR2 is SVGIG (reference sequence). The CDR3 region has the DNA TGTACCTGGAGTGTACTTAACGAGCAGTACTTC. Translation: CTWSVLNEQYF. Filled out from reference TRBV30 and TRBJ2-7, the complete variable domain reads SQTIHQWPATLVQPVGSPLSLECTVEGTSNPNLYWYRQAAGRGLQLLFYSVGIGQISSEVPQNLSASRPQDRQFILSSKKLLLSDSGFYLCTWSVLNEQYFGPGTRLTVT.

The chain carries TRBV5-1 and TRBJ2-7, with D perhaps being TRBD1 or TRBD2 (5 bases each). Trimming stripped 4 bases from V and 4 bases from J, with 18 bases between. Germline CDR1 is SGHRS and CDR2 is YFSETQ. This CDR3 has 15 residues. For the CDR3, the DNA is TGCGCCAGCAGCCCCCCAGAGGCAGGGACGTACGAGCAGTACTTC. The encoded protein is CASSPPEAGTYEQYF.

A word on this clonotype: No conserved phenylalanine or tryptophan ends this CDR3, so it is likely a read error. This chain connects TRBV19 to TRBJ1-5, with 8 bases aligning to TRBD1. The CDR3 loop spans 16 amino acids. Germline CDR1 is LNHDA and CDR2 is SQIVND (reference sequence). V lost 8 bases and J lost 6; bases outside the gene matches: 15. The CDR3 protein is CASGEPRGRGGQPQHL. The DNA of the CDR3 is TGTGCCAGTGGAGAACCCAGGGGGCGGGGGGGTCAGCCCCAGCATTTA.

The CDR3 DNA follows: TGTGCCAGCAGGAGGCCCCCAGAGAACACTGAAGCTTTCTTT. Residues: CASRRPPENTEAFF. The chain has TRBV25-1 and TRBJ1-1; D gene ambiguous. V dropped 6 bases and J dropped 1 base, with 12 bases sitting between them. The CDR3 covers 14 residues. The germline V gene encodes CDR1 MGHDK and CDR2 SYGVNS.